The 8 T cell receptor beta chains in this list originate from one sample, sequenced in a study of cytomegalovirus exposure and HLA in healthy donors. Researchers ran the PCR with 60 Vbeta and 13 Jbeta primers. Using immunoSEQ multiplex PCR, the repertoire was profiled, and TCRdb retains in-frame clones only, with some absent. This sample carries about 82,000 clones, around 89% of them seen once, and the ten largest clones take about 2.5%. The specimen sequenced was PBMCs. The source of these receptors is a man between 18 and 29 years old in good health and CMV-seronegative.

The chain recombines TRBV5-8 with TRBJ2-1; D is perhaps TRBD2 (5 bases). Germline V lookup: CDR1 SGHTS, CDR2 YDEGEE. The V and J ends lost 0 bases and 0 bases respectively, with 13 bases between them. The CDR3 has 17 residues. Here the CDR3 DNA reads TGTGCCAGCAGCTTGGAGTACGGGGATAGCTCCTACAATGAGCAGTTCTTC. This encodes CASSLEYGDSSYNEQFF. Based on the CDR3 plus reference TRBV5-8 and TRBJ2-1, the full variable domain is EAGVTQSPTHLIKTRGQQATLRCSPISGHTSVYWYQQALGLGLQFLLWYDEGEERNRGNFPPRFSGRQFPNYSSELNVNALELEDSALYLCASSLEYGDSSYNEQFFGPGTRLTVL.

CDR3 amino acids: CASSYGPGVLRQEQFF. CDR3 sequence (DNA): TGTGCCAGCAGCTATGGTCCAGGGGTCCTTCGTCAAGAGCAGTTCTTC. V is TRBV5-6 and J is TRBJ2-1; perhaps TRBD1 as D (6 bases). Trimming left V 3 bases short and J 10 bases short, with 23 bases between. This CDR3 has 16 residues. CDR1 is SGHDT, CDR2 YYEEEE, per germline.

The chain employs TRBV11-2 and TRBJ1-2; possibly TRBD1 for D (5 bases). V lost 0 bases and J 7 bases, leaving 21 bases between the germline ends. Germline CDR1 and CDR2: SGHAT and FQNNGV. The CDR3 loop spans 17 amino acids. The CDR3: CASSLDGRDFIVGGYTF. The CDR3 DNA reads TGTGCCAGCAGCTTAGATGGTCGGGACTTCATTGTCGGTGGCTACACCTTC.

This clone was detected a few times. This chain's CDR3 is CASSLDRGRTEAFF. The CDR3 nucleotides read TGCGCCAGCAGCTTGGACAGGGGACGCACTGAAGCTTTCTTT. The rearrangement links TRBV4-3 to TRBJ1-1; TRBD1 matches at 9 bases. Germline V gives CDR1 LGHNA, CDR2 YSLEER. CDR3 length: 14 residues. V dropped 5 bases and J dropped 4; count of bases not matched to a gene: 5.

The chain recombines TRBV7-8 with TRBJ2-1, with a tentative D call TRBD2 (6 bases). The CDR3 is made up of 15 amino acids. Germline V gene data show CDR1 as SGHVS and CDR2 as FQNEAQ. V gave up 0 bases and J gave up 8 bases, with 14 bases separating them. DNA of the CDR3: TGTGCCAGCAGCTTAGCATGGGGACTTAGCGATGAGCAGTTCTTC. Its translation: CASSLAWGLSDEQFF.

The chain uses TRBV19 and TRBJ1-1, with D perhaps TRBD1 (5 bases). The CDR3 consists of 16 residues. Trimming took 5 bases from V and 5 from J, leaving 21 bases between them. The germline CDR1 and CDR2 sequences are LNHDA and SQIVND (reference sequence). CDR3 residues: CASSAVTSQGGTEAFF. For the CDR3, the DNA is TGTGCCAGTAGTGCCGTAACGTCCCAGGGAGGGACTGAAGCTTTCTTT.

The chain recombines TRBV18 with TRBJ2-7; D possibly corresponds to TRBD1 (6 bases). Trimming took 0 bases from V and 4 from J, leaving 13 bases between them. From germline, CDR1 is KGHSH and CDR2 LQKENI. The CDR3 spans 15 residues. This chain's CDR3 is CASSPPDRTRYEQYF. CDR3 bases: TGTGCCAGCTCACCACCGGACAGAACTCGATACGAGCAGTACTTC.

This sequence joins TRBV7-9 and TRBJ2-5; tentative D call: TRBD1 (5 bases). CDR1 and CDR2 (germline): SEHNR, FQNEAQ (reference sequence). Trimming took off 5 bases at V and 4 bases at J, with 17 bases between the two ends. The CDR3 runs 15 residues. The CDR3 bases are TGTGCCAGCAGCCTCCTGCGCAGGGTTGGAGAGACCCAGTACTTC. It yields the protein CASSLLRRVGETQYF.